These 22 T cell receptor beta chains came from one sample sequenced in a study of Graves' ophthalmopathy and Graves' hyperthyroidism. Amplification of the TCR beta CDR3 regions used RNA transcripts (as template). First-round RT-PCR used HTBI primers; second-round multiplex PCR followed. TCRdb used MiXCR to reprocess the multiplex PCR reads, holding one entry per CDR3 protein. This sample yields some 390,000 distinct CDR3 sequences, of which approximately 16% are seen a single time; 1.5% to 2% belongs to the top ten. Sequences were obtained from peripheral blood. These receptors were collected from a young woman with Graves' ophthalmopathy.

This clonotype occurred many times. The chain combines TRBV24-1 with TRBJ2-2, with 7 bases fitting TRBD1. This CDR3 contains 15 residues. Germline lookup yields CDR1 KGHDR and CDR2 SFDVKD. J gave up 3 bases and V 7 bases, and 7 bases lay outside the gene matches. CDR3 residues: CATRQGGPDTGELFF. DNA of the CDR3: TGTGCCACCAGGCAAGGGGGCCCGGACACCGGGGAGCTGTTTTTT.

This clonotype occurred many times. The chain employs TRBV12-3 or TRBV12-4 and TRBJ2-7; no firm D call. With 6 bases removed from V and 3 bases from J, the gap between germline ends came to 15 bases. This CDR3 spans 14 amino acids. CDR3 nucleotide sequence: TGTGCCAGCAGCCGTACCCCAGCTGACTACGAGCAGTACTTC. Translation: CASSRTPADYEQYF.

This clonotype was observed at least ten times. The gene calls are TRBV7-3 and TRBJ2-5; the D call may be TRBD1 or TRBD2 (5 bases each). V lost 5 bases, J lost 5 bases, and 12 bases lay in between. Germline CDR1 and CDR2: SGHTA and FQGTGA. CDR3 size: 13 residues. The CDR3 loop reads CASSPRWGETQYF. The CDR3 coding sequence is TGTGCCAGCAGCCCCCGGTGGGGGGAGACCCAGTACTTC. The complete variable domain, with remaining parts taken from reference TRBV7-3 and TRBJ2-5, reads GAGVSQTPSNKVTEKGKYVELRCDPISGHTALYWYRQSLGQGPEFLIYFQGTGAADDSGLPNDRFFAVRPEGSVSTLKIQRTERGDSAVYLCASSPRWGETQYFGPGTRLLVL.

The J gene is TRBJ2-1, the V gene TRBV6-1, with 10 positions matching TRBD1. V trimming: 8 bases; J trimming: 7 bases; junction bases outside the gene matches: 8. Germline lookup yields CDR1 MNHNS and CDR2 SASEGT. This CDR3 region has 14 residues. CDR3 coding DNA: TGTGCCAGCGAGGACAGGGGGAATGTAAATGAGCAGTTCTTC. Translation: CASEDRGNVNEQFF.

This clonotype was seen repeatedly, ten times or more. The J gene is TRBJ1-1, the V gene TRBV19; the match to TRBD1 covers 10 bases. Germline lookup yields CDR1 LNHDA and CDR2 SQIVND (reference sequence). CDR3 length equals 12 residues. Unmatched junction bases numbered 5, after V lost 6 bases and J lost 10 bases. DNA of the CDR3: TGTGCCAGTAGGACAGGGGGCGCCGGAGCTTTCTTT. Amino acids: CASRTGGAGAFF.

This clonotype came up many times. The V and J genes are TRBV5-6 and TRBJ1-3; D uncertain. CDR3 length: 19 residues. The germline V gene has CDR1 SGHDT and CDR2 YYEEEE. V was trimmed by 3 bases and J by 0 bases, leaving 22 bases between them. The CDR3 is CASSSSRRAFSFSGNTIYF. CDR3 sequence (DNA): TGTGCCAGCAGCTCTAGCAGAAGGGCCTTTTCTTTCTCTGGAAACACCATATATTTT.

This clonotype came up many times. The DNA for the CDR3 is TGTGCCAGCAGTCCCATCAGGGGGCCGACCTCCTACGAGCAGTACTTC. This codes for CASSPIRGPTSYEQYF. The chain couples TRBV12-3 or TRBV12-4 to TRBJ2-7; 8 bases agree with TRBD1. V lost 5 bases to trimming and J lost 0 bases; unmatched junction nucleotides: 9. The CDR3 consists of 16 residues.

This clonotype was detected many times. V gene TRBV11-2 combines with J gene TRBJ2-7, with 7 positions matching TRBD1. This CDR3 contains 17 residues. J lost 2 bases, V lost 5 bases, and 15 bases had no gene match. CDR1 is SGHAT, CDR2 FQNNGV, per germline. The CDR3 nucleotides read TGTGCCAGCAGCCCAACATCGACAGGGCGATTCGCCTACGAGCAGTACTTC. Translation: CASSPTSTGRFAYEQYF.

This clonotype was counted many times. The chain couples TRBV5-1 to TRBJ2-5; the match to TRBD1 covers 8 bases. Trimming took 4 bases from V and 5 from J; bases not matched to a gene: 13. CDR3 length: 16 residues. Germline values: CDR1 SGHRS, CDR2 YFSETQ. In DNA form, the CDR3 reads TGCGCCAGCAGCCCGGGGGACAGGATAACAGTGGAGACCCAGTACTTC. It yields the protein CASSPGDRITVETQYF.

On this clonotype: Sequence at one end of the junction differs from germline and may be a read error. This sequence joins TRBV27 and TRBJ1-1, with a tentative D call TRBD1 (5 bases). CDR1 and CDR2 from the germline V gene are MNHEY and SMNVEV (reference sequence). There are 13 residues in the CDR3. The CDR3 here is CATSDPGSPEAFF. The DNA for the CDR3 is TGTGCCACCAGTGATCCAGGGTCCCCTGAAGCTTTCTTT.

Many counts were recorded for this clonotype. This chain joins TRBV15 and TRBJ2-3; the match to TRBD2 covers 14 bases. CDR3 length: 17 residues. Germline CDR1 is LNHNV and CDR2 is YYDKDF (reference sequence). Losses at the gene ends were 3 bases for V and 6 bases for J; bases not matched to a gene: 8. Written as DNA, the CDR3 is TGTGCCACCAGCAGGCCGGGACTAGCGGGAGAGACTGATACGCAGTATTTT. Amino acids: CATSRPGLAGETDTQYF.

The sample holds many counts of this clonotype. The genes are TRBV25-1 and TRBJ2-2; D ambiguous. Germline CDR1 and CDR2: MGHDK and SYGVNS. Trimming shortened V by 2 bases and J by 1 base, and 8 bases separated the two germline ends. The CDR3 is 15 residues long. This CDR3 reads CASSEAKGNTGELFF. DNA of the CDR3: TGTGCCAGCAGTGAAGCTAAGGGGAACACCGGGGAGCTGTTTTTT.

This clonotype occurred many times. The chain recombines TRBV29-1 with TRBJ1-1; the D gene is possibly TRBD1 (6 bases). The germline V gene has CDR1 SQVTM and CDR2 ANQGSEA. The CDR3 is made up of 13 amino acids. Between the trimmed V and J ends, which lost 7 bases and 2 bases, there was a span of 14 bases. CDR3 DNA: TGCAGCGCCACTACAGGGCATAACACTGAAGCTTTCTTT. Protein sequence: CSATTGHNTEAFF.

This clonotype was seen repeatedly, ten times or more. The chain couples TRBV30 to TRBJ1-2; D perhaps matches TRBD1 (6 bases). In germline, CDR1 is GTSNPN, CDR2 SVGIG (reference sequence). This CDR3 has 13 amino acids. Trimming shortened V by 7 bases and J by 5 bases, and 17 bases separated the two germline ends. The CDR3 loop reads CAFRDKGLYGYTF. The CDR3 DNA is TGTGCCTTCCGGGACAAGGGCCTTTATGGCTACACCTTC. Variable domain in full (rest from reference TRBV30 and TRBJ1-2): SQTIHQWPATLVQPVGSPLSLECTVEGTSNPNLYWYRQAAGRGLQLLFYSVGIGQISSEVPQNLSASRPQDRQFILSSKKLLLSDSGFYLCAFRDKGLYGYTFGSGTRLTVV.

Note on this clonotype: One end of the junction does not line up with germline, which may come from a read error. The chain has TRBV24-1 and TRBJ1-2, with a possible D match to TRBD1 (5 bases). The V gene's germline CDR1 is KGHDR and CDR2 SFDVKD. CDR3 length: 13 residues. The CDR3 sequence: CAASPQGNYGYTF. In DNA, the CDR3 is TGTGCCGCCAGCCCCCAGGGTAACTATGGCTACACCTTC.

This clonotype was recorded at least ten times. V and J are TRBV18 and TRBJ1-1, with a weak D call TRBD1 (5 bases). CDR3 length: 15 residues. Germline V lookup: CDR1 KGHSH, CDR2 LQKENI. V gave up 5 bases and J gave up 3 bases, with 16 bases separating them. CDR3 loop: CASSTLMGPDTEAFF. The CDR3 DNA is TGTGCCAGCTCAACTTTAATGGGACCGGACACTGAAGCTTTCTTT.

This clonotype was recorded at least ten times. The genes are TRBV11-2 and TRBJ2-7, with D possibly TRBD2 on 6 matching bases. The V end lost 1 base, the J end lost 2 bases, and 9 bases lay between the germline ends. Germline loops: CDR1 SGHAT, CDR2 FQNNGV. This CDR3 is 14 amino acids long. This chain's CDR3 is CASSLGRAAYEQYF. As DNA, the CDR3 is TGTGCCAGCAGCTTAGGGAGGGCCGCCTACGAGCAGTACTTC.

In this sample, this clonotype turned up many times. This chain joins TRBV28 and TRBJ1-6, with TRBD1 as a possible D gene (6 bases). Germline assignment: CDR1 MDHEN and CDR2 SYDVKM. The germline V and J ends were trimmed by 5 bases and 10 bases, with 18 bases remaining between them. This CDR3 has 15 residues. The CDR3 reads CASSPRTGRGSPLHF. The CDR3 DNA reads as TGTGCCAGCAGTCCACGAACAGGGCGGGGATCACCCCTCCACTTT. Using reference TRBV28 and TRBJ1-6 for the parts outside the CDR3, the full variable domain is DVKVTQSSRYLVKRTGEKVFLECVQDMDHENMFWYRQDPGLGLRLIYFSYDVKMKEKGDIPEGYSVSREKKERFSLILESASTNQTSMYLCASSPRTGRGSPLHFGNGTRLTVT.

This clonotype occurred many times. This chain links TRBV9 with TRBJ1-5, with D tentatively TRBD1 (6 bases). Germline values: CDR1 SGDLS, CDR2 YYNGEE. The CDR3 totals 14 residues. The ends were cut back, 7 bases at V and 3 bases at J, with 14 bases in the middle. In DNA form, the CDR3 reads TGTGCCAGCGGGGGGGGCTCGATCAATCAGCCCCAGCATTTT. Translated: CASGGGSINQPQHF.

This clonotype was counted at least ten times. This chain uses TRBV7-2 with TRBJ1-1; D gene ambiguous. The CDR3 totals 14 residues. Germline V lookup: CDR1 SGHTA, CDR2 FQGNSA. The germline V and J ends were trimmed by 2 bases and 1 base, with 8 bases remaining between them. CDR3 sequence (DNA): TGTGCCAGCAGCTTATCTATGGGGAACACTGAAGCTTTCTTT. Protein product: CASSLSMGNTEAFF. The variable domain in full, with the rest retrieved from reference TRBV7-2 and TRBJ1-1, is GAGVSQSPSNKVTEKGKDVELRCDPISGHTALYWYRQSLGQGLEFLIYFQGNSAPDKSGLPSDRFSAERTGGSVSTLTIQRTQQEDSAVYLCASSLSMGNTEAFFGQGTRLTVV.

This clonotype was detected ten times or more. V is TRBV7-2 and J is TRBJ1-3; no reliable D call. CDR3 length equals 15 residues. Trimming stripped 1 base from V and 7 bases from J, with 14 bases between. Germline-derived CDR1 and CDR2 are SGHTA and FQGNSA. The CDR3 loop reads CASSLGGPSGNTIYF. CDR3 bases: TGTGCCAGCAGCTTAGGAGGGCCAAGCGGGAACACCATATATTTT.

This clonotype was picked up many times. The genes are TRBV5-1 and TRBJ2-2; D is possibly TRBD2 (5 bases). Deletions cut 4 bases from V and 8 bases from J, with 12 bases between. Per the germline V gene, CDR1 is SGHRS and CDR2 is YFSETQ. This CDR3 comprises 13 residues. The CDR3 loop is CASSLRGKGELFF. The CDR3 DNA is TGCGCCAGCAGCCTAAGAGGGAAAGGGGAGCTGTTTTTT. The full variable domain, in which reference TRBV5-1 and TRBJ2-2 provide the parts outside the CDR3, is KAGVTQTPRYLIKTRGQQVTLSCSPISGHRSVSWYQQTPGQGLQFLFEYFSETQRNKGNFPGRFSGRQFSNSRSEMNVSTLELGDSALYLCASSLRGKGELFFGEGSRLTVL.